The rows below give T cell receptor beta chains drawn from one sample of a study of OX40 agonist ivuxolimab in advanced cancers. Profiling relied on immunoSEQ multiplex PCR, and the TCRdb table lists in-frame clones only, not all of them. Of 71,000 or so clones listed, about 85% are singletons. Here the sequenced sample was CD4+ or CD8+ T cells sorted from blood, taken in a trial of the OX40 agonist ivuxolimab. The receptors were gathered from an adult with an advanced solid tumor such as melanoma, head and neck, liver or kidney cancer. Both conserved end residues are part of each CDR3. Each record gives: D gene, V gene, CDR3 length, clone size, J gene, CDR3 protein, CDR3 DNA. A D gene is named only where the DNA matches it firmly. The size field is filled for only some rows; it gives once, few, many or a size class.

TRBD1	TRBV9	17	.	TRBJ1-1	CASSSRQGDIMNTEAFF	TGTGCCAGCAGCAGCCGGCAGGGGGACATCATGAACACTGAAGCTTTCTTT
TRBD2	TRBV29-1	12	.	TRBJ2-1	CSVGTSNRPPFF	TGCAGCGTTGGGACTAGCAACCGTCCCCCGTTCTTC
TRBD2	TRBV28	13	.	TRBJ2-5	CASTSGIEETQYF	TGTGCCAGCACTAGCGGGATAGAAGAGACCCAGTACTTC
TRBD1	TRBV5-6	18	.	TRBJ2-6	CASSATGQGAAGANVLTF	TGTGCCAGCAGTGCTACAGGACAGGGCGCGGCCGGGGCCAACGTCCTGACTTTC
.	TRBV5-1	14	.	TRBJ2-1	CASSLLQTNNEQFF	TGCGCCAGCAGCCTGCTACAGACGAACAATGAGCAGTTCTTC
.	TRBV11-2	12	.	TRBJ2-7	CASSLAPHEQYF	TGTGCCAGCAGCTTAGCTCCGCACGAGCAGTACTTC
.	TRBV6-1	19	.	TRBJ1-1	CASSDGWAGQMEGNTEAFF	TGTGCCAGCAGTGACGGGTGGGCAGGCCAGATGGAGGGGAACACTGAAGCTTTCTTT
.	TRBV19	12	.	TRBJ1-1	CASSDRNTEAFF	TGTGCCAGTAGCGACAGGAACACTGAAGCTTTCTTT
.	TRBV4-1	17	.	TRBJ2-6	CASSQPARGPGANVLTF	TGCGCCAGCAGCCAACCAGCAAGGGGTCCTGGGGCCAACGTCCTGACTTTC
TRBD1	TRBV5-1	14	once	TRBJ2-3	CASSSGQDTDTQYF	TGCGCCAGCAGCTCGGGACAGGACACAGATACGCAGTATTTT
.	TRBV9	14	.	TRBJ2-5	CASSVSMSTETQYF	TGTGCCAGCAGCGTCAGTATGAGCACGGAGACCCAGTACTTC
.	TRBV18	13	few	TRBJ2-7	CASSPRNIYEQYF	TGTGCCAGCTCACCACGAAACATCTACGAGCAGTACTTC
.	TRBV7-6	16	.	TRBJ2-3	CASSAGTPASTDTQYF	TGTGCCAGCAGCGCGGGGACCCCGGCAAGCACAGATACGCAGTATTTT
.	TRBV7-9	13	.	TRBJ1-1	CASSLQEDTEAFF	TGTGCCAGCAGCTTGCAGGAGGACACTGAAGCTTTCTTT
.	TRBV4-1	15	.	TRBJ2-6	CASSQGYSGANVLTF	TGCGCCAGCAGCCAAGGGTACTCTGGGGCCAACGTCCTGACTTTC
.	TRBV29-1	11	.	TRBJ2-7	CSVSRVHEQYF	TGCAGCGTTAGTCGGGTCCACGAGCAGTACTTC
.	TRBV28	12	.	TRBJ1-5	CASTLNNQPQHF	TGTGCCAGCACCCTGAACAATCAGCCCCAGCATTTT
.	TRBV2	12	.	TRBJ2-1	CASSEQTNEQFF	TGTGCCTCCAGCGAACAGACCAATGAGCAGTTCTTC
.	TRBV11-2	14	.	TRBJ2-1	CASSRAGWYNEQFF	TGTGCCAGCAGCAGGGCGGGTTGGTACAATGAGCAGTTCTTC
.	TRBV20-1	11	.	TRBJ2-7	CSASDLYEQYF	TGCAGTGCTAGTGACCTCTACGAGCAGTACTTC
.	TRBV27	13	.	TRBJ2-3	CASSLWGTDTQYF	TGTGCCAGCAGTTTATGGGGGACAGATACGCAGTATTTT
TRBD1	TRBV30	14	.	TRBJ1-1	CAWSRTGKNTEAFF	TGTGCCTGGAGCCGGACAGGGAAAAACACTGAAGCTTTCTTT
TRBD2	TRBV9	18	.	TRBJ2-5	CASSVGAGLAGWQETQYF	TGTGCCAGCAGCGTAGGTGCCGGACTAGCGGGATGGCAGGAGACCCAGTACTTC
.	TRBV5-6	14	.	TRBJ2-7	CASSLAPGPYEQYF	TGTGCCAGCAGCTTGGCCCCGGGGCCCTACGAGCAGTACTTC
.	TRBV18	13	once	TRBJ1-3	CASSPQGLDTIYF	TGTGCCAGCTCACCACAGGGGCTGGACACCATATATTTT
TRBD1	TRBV6-1	14	few	TRBJ1-4	CATQPGQGYEKLFF	TGTGCCACCCAACCCGGACAGGGGTATGAAAAACTGTTTTTT
.	TRBV7-2	14	few	TRBJ1-2	CASSSAGPPYGYTF	TGTGCCAGCAGCTCGGCAGGTCCTCCTTATGGCTACACCTTC
TRBD1	TRBV30	14	.	TRBJ1-2	CAWGYRDRVNGYTF	TGTGCCTGGGGTTACCGGGACAGGGTAAATGGCTACACCTTC
TRBD2	TRBV28	15	.	TRBJ2-3	CASSPGGGLTDTQYF	TGTGCCAGCAGCCCGGGCGGGGGACTCACAGATACGCAGTATTTT
TRBD1	TRBV19	14	.	TRBJ2-3	CASRKRTGADTQYF	TGTGCCAGTAGAAAACGGACAGGGGCAGATACGCAGTATTTT
TRBD2	TRBV5-4	17	.	TRBJ2-6	CASPGLAGNYGANVLTF	TGTGCCAGTCCGGGACTAGCGGGGAATTATGGGGCCAACGTCCTGACTTTC
.	TRBV5-6	14	few	TRBJ2-7	CASSLAVSSYEQYF	TGTGCCAGCAGCTTGGCCGTCAGCTCCTACGAGCAGTACTTC
.	TRBV10-1	15	.	TRBJ1-1	CASSVTGTENTEAFF	TGCGCCAGCAGCGTAACCGGGACGGAGAACACTGAAGCTTTCTTT
.	TRBV19	14	once	TRBJ2-3	CASSIRGSTDTQYF	TGTGCCAGTAGTATTAGGGGGAGCACAGATACGCAGTATTTT
.	TRBV5-1	14	.	TRBJ2-5	CASSVRENQETQYF	TGCGCCAGCAGCGTACGGGAGAACCAAGAGACCCAGTACTTC
.	TRBV10-3	12	few	TRBJ2-7	CATQGSTYEQYF	TGTGCCACCCAGGGATCCACCTACGAGCAGTACTTC
.	TRBV6-5	11	.	TRBJ1-2	CATRAVYGYTF	TGTGCCACACGGGCGGTCTATGGCTACACCTTC
.	TRBV28	14	.	TRBJ1-2	CASSGLAANYGYTF	TGTGCCAGCAGTGGTTTGGCAGCTAACTATGGCTACACCTTC
.	TRBV4-1	14	.	TRBJ1-2	CASSAPGTIYGYTF	TGCGCCAGCAGCGCCCCGGGGACGATCTATGGCTACACCTTC